This is a list of T cell receptor beta chains from one sample in a study of T cell responses to AZD1222 COVID-19 vaccine. The table came from immunoSEQ multiplex PCR; TCRdb's copy has only in-frame clones and leaves some out. The sample yields approximately 77,000 clones, around 85% seen once. The sample consisted of peripheral blood, taken 28 days after the second AZD1222 dose. These receptors came from an adult who received the AZD1222 COVID-19 vaccine. CDR3s include the opening cysteine and the closing phenylalanine or tryptophan. A D gene is named only where the DNA matches it firmly. Expanded clones are given a class, and other clones once, few, many or no size at all.

clone size,D gene,J gene,V gene,CDR3 DNA,CDR3 protein
.,TRBD1,TRBJ2-2,TRBV6-5,TGTGCCAGCAGGGGACAGGGTGAGCCCGGGGAGCTGTTTTTT,CASRGQGEPGELFF
.,.,TRBJ2-7,TRBV11-2,TGTGCCAGCAGCTTACGAGCAAGCTCCTACGAGCAGTACTTC,CASSLRASSYEQYF
.,TRBD2,TRBJ2-1,TRBV4-2,TGTGCCAGCAGTTTTAGCGGGAGGGGGGATGAGCAGTTCTTC,CASSFSGRGDEQFF
.,.,TRBJ1-5,TRBV28,TGTGCCAGCAGTACATGGACGGACGATCAGCCCCAGCATTTT,CASSTWTDDQPQHF
.,TRBD1,TRBJ1-1,TRBV30,TGTGCCTGGAGGCCGCCGGGACAGGGGTTCACTGAAGCTTTCTTT,CAWRPPGQGFTEAFF
.,.,TRBJ2-5,TRBV7-8,TGTGCCAGCAGCTTAGAAGGGAAAGAGACCCAGTACTTC,CASSLEGKETQYF
.,.,TRBJ1-1,TRBV27,TGTGCCAGCAGTTCCATTCCGGGACGGGTCACTCGAGGGGAAGCTTTCTTT,CASSSIPGRVTRGEAFF
.,TRBD1,TRBJ2-7,TRBV6-5,TGTGCCAGCAGCCCGACAGGGAATTTCTACGAGCAGTACTTC,CASSPTGNFYEQYF
.,.,TRBJ1-1,TRBV7-8,TGTGCCAGCAGCTTAGTGCAGACGAGGGGACTTGAAGCTTTCTTT,CASSLVQTRGLEAFF
.,TRBD1,TRBJ2-7,TRBV30,TGTGCCTGGATTTTAGGGACAGGGGACCACGAGCAGTACTTC,CAWILGTGDHEQYF
.,.,TRBJ2-5,TRBV5-1,TGCGCCAGCAGCTTGTCGGGATGGCAGGGGATGCGAGAGACCCAGTACTTC,CASSLSGWQGMRETQYF
once,TRBD1,TRBJ2-5,TRBV7-2,TGTGCCAGCAGCCGGACAGGGGGCGTCGGGGAGACCCAGTACTTC,CASSRTGGVGETQYF
.,.,TRBJ1-5,TRBV3-1/TRBV3-2,TGTGCCAGCAGCCAAGGACTTGGGCAGCCCCAGCATTTT,CASSQGLGQPQHF
.,.,TRBJ1-6,TRBV9,TGTGCCAGCAGCGACCGGGACCTGAATTCACCCCTCCACTTT,CASSDRDLNSPLHF
medium-sized,.,TRBJ1-3,TRBV19,TGTGCCAGTAGTATCTTCCAGGGCGGAAACACCATATATTTT,CASSIFQGGNTIYF
.,.,TRBJ2-3,TRBV7-3,TGTGCCAGCAGCCTGGACTCAGATACGCAGTATTTT,CASSLDSDTQYF
.,TRBD1,TRBJ1-1,TRBV7-9,TGTGCCAGCAGCTCGCCGGGACAGCTAAACACTGAAGCTTTCTTT,CASSSPGQLNTEAFF
.,.,TRBJ1-2,TRBV11-1,TGTGCCAGCAGCCCGGACCGTACTAACTATGGCTACACCTTC,CASSPDRTNYGYTF
.,.,TRBJ1-1,TRBV7-8,TGTGCCAGCAGCCCCCTAAGGAACACTGAAGCTTTCTTT,CASSPLRNTEAFF
few,.,TRBJ1-1,TRBV6-5,TGTGCCAGCACCTACGGGCTGGGCACTGAAGCTTTCTTT,CASTYGLGTEAFF
.,.,TRBJ2-7,TRBV27,TGTGCCAGCAAAATAGAAGCCCTTCAGTCCTACGAGCAGTACTTC,CASKIEALQSYEQYF
.,.,TRBJ1-4,TRBV19,TGTGCCAGTAGTAGGCTCCGAGGGGGGATGGACGAAAAACTGTTTTTT,CASSRLRGGMDEKLFF
.,TRBD2,TRBJ2-2,TRBV15,TGTGCCACCAGCAGAGATCGGGCGGGAGGATACGCCGGGGAGCTGTTTTTT,CATSRDRAGGYAGELFF
.,.,TRBJ2-5,TRBV9,TGTGCCAGCAGCGTATTTAGCGAAGAGACCCAGTACTTC,CASSVFSEETQYF
.,.,TRBJ2-5,TRBV5-1,TGCGCCAGCAGCGCGGACAGATGGAAGAAAGAGACCCAGTACTTC,CASSADRWKKETQYF
few,.,TRBJ2-2,TRBV24-1,TGTGCCACCAGGGATATAAACACCGGGGAGCTGTTTTTT,CATRDINTGELFF
.,TRBD1,TRBJ1-2,TRBV18,TGTGCCAGCTCAGACGGTACAGGGGTCCTTGGCTACACCTTC,CASSDGTGVLGYTF
few,.,TRBJ1-2,TRBV19,TGTGCCAGTAGCAATATCCATCAGGGAGCCTACCTTAACTATGGCTACACCTTC,CASSNIHQGAYLNYGYTF
.,TRBD2,TRBJ2-7,TRBV9,TGTGCCAGCAGCGTAGGGCGGGGGAACTACGAGCAGTACTTC,CASSVGRGNYEQYF
.,.,TRBJ1-2,TRBV5-1,TGCGCCAGCAGCTTGGAAGGGTACCCTAACTATGGCTACACCTTC,CASSLEGYPNYGYTF
.,.,TRBJ2-1,TRBV3-1/TRBV3-2,TGTGCCAGCAGCCAAGAGGCCAGGGATGAGCAGTTCTTC,CASSQEARDEQFF
.,.,TRBJ1-5,TRBV6-1,TGTGCCAGCAGTGAATGGGTGGGGAGCAATCAGCCCCAGCATTTT,CASSEWVGSNQPQHF
.,TRBD2,TRBJ2-2,TRBV29-1,TGCAGCGTTGTACTAGCGGGATCGAACACCGGGGAGCTGTTTTTT,CSVVLAGSNTGELFF
.,.,TRBJ1-5,TRBV3-1/TRBV3-2,TGTGCCAGCAGCCCTCAGGCTATCCTAGGGGATCAGCCCCAGCATTTT,CASSPQAILGDQPQHF
.,.,TRBJ1-4,TRBV30,TGTGCCTGGAGTGGAAGGGGAAAACTGTTTTTT,CAWSGRGKLFF
.,TRBD1,TRBJ1-1,TRBV10-1,TGCGCCAGCAGTGAGAGGACAGGGGAGTTGACTGAAGCTTTCTTT,CASSERTGELTEAFF
.,.,TRBJ2-7,TRBV18,TGTGCCAGCTCCCCCTCACGGGGGGCAAACTACGAGCAGTACTTC,CASSPSRGANYEQYF
.,TRBD1,TRBJ2-7,TRBV30,TGTGCCTGGAGAGTGTGGGACAGGGCCTACGAGCAGTACTTC,CAWRVWDRAYEQYF
.,TRBD2,TRBJ2-1,TRBV9,TGTGCCAGCAGCGTAGATCCGGGGGGTGAGCAGTTCTTC,CASSVDPGGEQFF
.,.,TRBJ2-3,TRBV9,TGTGCCAGCAGCGTAGGGGACTTGAGGGGCACAGATACGCAGTATTTT,CASSVGDLRGTDTQYF
.,.,TRBJ1-1,TRBV25-1,TGTGCCAGCAGTGAATTAGCGGGTGAAGCTTTCTTT,CASSELAGEAFF
.,.,TRBJ2-1,TRBV5-8,TGTGCCAGCAGCTTGGGGTCTAGCGCATACAATGAGCAGTTCTTC,CASSLGSSAYNEQFF
.,TRBD1,TRBJ1-2,TRBV11-2,TGTGCCAGCAGCTTAGGGCGACAGGGCTATGGCTACACCTTC,CASSLGRQGYGYTF
.,.,TRBJ2-5,TRBV30,TGTGCCTGGAATATAGTAGCTGGGCGAGAGACCCAGTACTTC,CAWNIVAGRETQYF
.,TRBD1,TRBJ1-6,TRBV5-1,TGCGCCAGCAGCTCCGGGACAGGGGGCGCTGGGGATAATTCACCCCTCCACTTT,CASSSGTGGAGDNSPLHF
.,.,TRBJ2-1,TRBV5-4,TGTGCCAGCAGCGCGGACGGACTTCCTGACAATGAGCAGTTCTTC,CASSADGLPDNEQFF
.,.,TRBJ1-6,TRBV27,TGTGCCAGCAGTTTGAGAGATTCACCCCTCCACTTT,CASSLRDSPLHF
few,.,TRBJ1-1,TRBV5-1,TGCGCCAGCAGCTTGAATGCAGAGTACACTGAAGCTTTCTTT,CASSLNAEYTEAFF
.,TRBD2,TRBJ2-1,TRBV11-3,TGTGCCAGCAGCCTCGGGGGGGACACCTACAATGAGCAGTTCTTC,CASSLGGDTYNEQFF